Listed here are 21 T cell receptor beta chains from one sample, sequenced in a study of blood T cell repertoires in COVID-19. TCRdb's table, derived via immunoSEQ multiplex PCR, lists solely in-frame clones and lacks some. The table shows tens of thousands of clones, with over 80% occurring only once. Sequencing input: peripheral blood. The receptors were gathered from a woman in her forties or fifties with acute or convalescent COVID-19.

The chain has TRBV4-1 and TRBJ2-7; TRBD2 is a possible D gene (6 bases). Trimming removed 3 bases from V and 2 bases from J, with 14 bases in between. The CDR3 runs 15 residues. CDR1 and CDR2 (germline): MGHRA, YSYEKL. The CDR3 coding sequence is TGCGCCAGCAGCCATGGGACGGGCGGGACCTACGAGCAGTACTTC. Translating gives CASSHGTGGTYEQYF.

The chain combines TRBV28 with TRBJ1-2; no firm D call. The V and J ends lost 3 bases and 3 bases respectively, with 8 bases between them. Germline-derived CDR1 and CDR2 are MDHEN and SYDVKM. The CDR3 covers 13 residues. The DNA of the CDR3 is TGTGCCAGCAGTTTTTGGCGGGACTATGGCTACACCTTC. It specifies CASSFWRDYGYTF.

This chain uses TRBV27 with TRBJ2-1; 12 positions agree with TRBD2. Germline loops: CDR1 MNHEY, CDR2 SMNVEV (reference sequence). The CDR3 spans 15 residues. After removal of 6 bases from V and 7 bases from J, the junction contained 7 bases not matched to a gene. CDR3 sequence reads: CASSAGTSGRNEQFF. CDR3 nucleotides: TGTGCCAGCAGCGCCGGGACTAGCGGGCGGAATGAGCAGTTCTTC.

This chain connects TRBV9 to TRBJ2-2; TRBD2 is a possible D gene (5 bases). The V and J ends lost 1 base and 0 bases respectively, with 7 bases between them. Per the germline V gene, CDR1 is SGDLS and CDR2 is YYNGEE. The CDR3 consists of 15 residues. The CDR3 DNA reads as TGTGCCAGCAGCGTATCCGGGGCGAACACCGGGGAGCTGTTTTTT. This sequence encodes CASSVSGANTGELFF.

This sequence joins TRBV7-2 and TRBJ1-5; D is undetermined. Germline CDR1 reads SGHTA; CDR2 reads FQGNSA. This CDR3 has 13 amino acids. Deletions cut 3 bases from V and 7 bases from J, with 10 bases between. CDR3 coding DNA: TGTGCCAGCAGCTTTGGAGGTCCGCAGCCCCAGCATTTT. Residues: CASSFGGPQPQHF.

The rearrangement uses TRBV7-8 and TRBJ1-2; D is perhaps TRBD1 (6 bases). Trimming took off 5 bases at V and 4 bases at J, with 20 bases between the two ends. The CDR3 is 16 residues long. The germline gives CDR1 SGHVS, CDR2 FQNEAQ. For the CDR3, the DNA is TGTGCCAGCAGCCAATCTGGGGGGGGCATGTTCTATGGCTACACCTTC. Amino acids: CASSQSGGGMFYGYTF.

The CDR3 DNA reads as TGTGCCAGCAGCCAGACAGCAACCAATTCCTGGGCCAACGTCCTGACTTTC. It yields the protein CASSQTATNSWANVLTF. The gene calls are TRBV5-4 and TRBJ2-6; possibly TRBD1 for D (5 bases). V was shortened by 4 bases and J by 5 bases, with 19 bases between the two germline ends. Looked up from germline, CDR1 is SGHNT and CDR2 is YYREEE (reference sequence). This CDR3 contains 17 residues.

This rearrangement joins TRBV27 to TRBJ2-1; weak D call: TRBD1 (5 bases). The CDR3 sequence is 13 residues long. Trimming took off 3 bases at V and 4 bases at J, with 7 bases between the two ends. Germline CDR1 and CDR2: MNHEY and SMNVEV (reference sequence). The CDR3 reads CASSFQGYNEQFF. In DNA, the CDR3 is TGTGCCAGCAGTTTTCAGGGATACAATGAGCAGTTCTTC.

The V gene is TRBV6-5, the J gene TRBJ1-2; D is unclear. With 4 bases removed from V and 6 bases from J, the gap between germline ends came to 9 bases. This CDR3 comprises 12 residues. Germline CDR1 is MNHEY and CDR2 is SVGAGI. The CDR3: CASSSGYDGYTF. In DNA, the CDR3 is TGTGCCAGCAGTTCGGGATACGATGGCTACACCTTC.

The rearrangement uses TRBV2 and TRBJ2-3; 11 bases agree with TRBD2. Germline V lookup: CDR1 SNHLY, CDR2 FYNNEI. V shed 4 bases, J shed 3 bases, and the junction held 3 bases outside the gene matches. The length of the CDR3 is 15 residues. CDR3 nucleotide sequence: TGTGCCAGCAGTGCCCCTAGCGGGGGGACAGATACGCAGTATTTT. Translating gives CASSAPSGGTDTQYF.

The chain is built from TRBV6-6 and TRBJ2-2; 13 bases align to TRBD2. The V and J ends lost 5 bases and 5 bases, in that order; junction bases with no gene match: 2. Germline values: CDR1 MNHNY, CDR2 SVGAGI (reference sequence). The CDR3 length is 15 residues. CDR3 nucleotide sequence: TGTGCCAGCAGTCGACTAGCGGGAGGAACCGGGGAGCTGTTTTTT. Amino acid sequence: CASSRLAGGTGELFF.

The genes are TRBV4-1 and TRBJ1-5, with 10 bases matching TRBD1. The CDR3 runs 17 residues. Trimming took 5 bases from V and 8 from J; bases not matched to a gene: 15. The germline V gene encodes CDR1 MGHRA and CDR2 YSYEKL. The CDR3 protein is CASSSTGTGALQEPQHF. The DNA of the CDR3 is TGCGCCAGCAGCTCTACCGGGACAGGGGCCCTACAAGAGCCCCAGCATTTT.

CDR3: CASSLAINYEQYF. CDR3 bases: TGTGCCAGCAGCTTAGCTATTAACTACGAGCAGTACTTC. The chain couples TRBV7-9 to TRBJ2-7; D call uncertain. The V gene's germline CDR1 is SEHNR and CDR2 FQNEAQ (reference sequence). V was trimmed by 0 bases and J by 3 bases, leaving 6 bases between them. The CDR3 sequence is 13 residues long.

V usage is TRBV4-3 and J usage is TRBJ1-4; 7 bases agree with TRBD1. Trimming cost V 3 bases and J 7 bases; bases outside gene matches: 11. Germline V gene sequence: CDR1 LGHNA, CDR2 YSLEER. The CDR3 is 16 residues long. The CDR3 bases are TGCGCCAGCAGCCAGGACCGGACAGGAGGAGGTGAAAAACTGTTTTTT. This gives the protein CASSQDRTGGGEKLFF.

The genes are TRBV6-5 and TRBJ1-2, with D perhaps matching TRBD1 (6 bases). The CDR3 totals 11 residues. Trimming left V 7 bases short and J 4 bases short, with 7 bases between. CDR1 is MNHEY and CDR2 is SVGAGI in the germline V gene. The chain's CDR3 is CASKQGYGYTF. CDR3 DNA: TGTGCCAGCAAACAGGGCTATGGCTACACCTTC.

The CDR3 DNA reads TGTGCCAGCAGCCCCTCGCTACTAGCGGGAAGAGCCAATGAGCAGTTCTTC. This translates into CASSPSLLAGRANEQFF. V gene TRBV7-2 combines with J gene TRBJ2-1; TRBD2 agrees at 10 bases. Per the germline V gene, CDR1 is SGHTA and CDR2 is FQGNSA. This CDR3 is 17 amino acids long. V lost 5 bases to trimming and J lost 6 bases; unmatched junction nucleotides: 13.

The chain links TRBV6-5 to TRBJ1-1, with D maybe TRBD1 (5 bases). V lost 3 bases and J lost 8, with 10 bases in between. The CDR3 runs 12 residues. The germline CDR1 and CDR2 sequences are MNHEY and SVGAGI. CDR3 DNA: TGTGCCAGCAGTTATGGGGGGACCGAAGCTTTCTTT. Translation gives CASSYGGTEAFF.

This chain links TRBV10-2 with TRBJ1-5; D unresolved. V was cut by 4 bases and J by 4 bases, with 8 bases left in between. CDR1 and CDR2 from the germline V gene are WSHSY and SAAADI. CDR3 size: 13 residues. The CDR3 region is CASSAGENQPQHF. The CDR3, as DNA: TGCGCCAGCAGTGCCGGGGAAAATCAGCCCCAGCATTTT.

J is TRBJ2-4 and V is TRBV6-2 or TRBV6-3; TRBD1 might be the D (7 bases). This CDR3 is 20 amino acids long. The germline V gene has CDR1 MNHEY and CDR2 SVGEGT. The ends were cut back, 2 bases at V and 1 base at J, with 24 bases in the middle. CDR3 coding DNA: TGTGCCAGCAGTTACGACCTGGGCCCCAGGGGGGACTTGGCCAAAAACATTCAGTACTTC. Residues: CASSYDLGPRGDLAKNIQYF.

The chain recombines TRBV13 with TRBJ1-4, with D possibly matching TRBD1 (5 bases). The CDR3 is made up of 15 amino acids. Trimming pared 5 bases from V and 7 bases from J, leaving 17 bases between. Germline V gives CDR1 PRHDT, CDR2 FYEKMQ (reference sequence). CDR3 region: CASSLMGSRAEKLFF. CDR3 bases: TGTGCCAGCAGCCTAATGGGTTCCAGGGCTGAAAAACTGTTTTTT.

This clone showed up just a few times. The chain uses TRBV5-1 and TRBJ1-1, with TRBD1 as a possible D gene (6 bases). Trimming pared 4 bases from V and 1 base from J, leaving 14 bases between. The CDR3 sequence is 15 residues long. Germline CDR1 SGHRS, CDR2 YFSETQ. CDR3 in amino acids: CASSPRPQGNTEAFF. The CDR3 DNA reads TGCGCCAGCAGCCCGCGACCACAGGGGAACACTGAAGCTTTCTTT.